This T cell receptor (beta chain) is drawn from a study of blood T cell repertoires in COVID-19. Looking at the study overall: Acute-phase and convalescent COVID-19 samples originated in the United States, Italy and Spain. Sample material is recorded as cDNA or gDNA derived from T cells, B-cell-depleted T cells, or PBMCs.

CDR1 MNHNY and CDR2 SVGAGI come from the germline V gene (reference sequence). The CDR3 contains 14 residues. The V and J ends lost 4 bases and 6 bases, in that order; junction bases with no gene match: 4. Source study methods: Estimates of nucleated cell counts were drawn from the amplification of reference gene primers. Assay: immunoSEQ multiplex PCR; the TCRdb copy retains only in-frame clones and omits some. That table is the source of V, J and clone size, and D and trimming were worked out from the DNA. This sample has 40,000 to 60,000 clones, with just over 85% found just once. The V gene is TRBV6-6, the J gene TRBJ1-5; 9 bases fit TRBD1. This clonotype originated in a man aged 80 or over with active COVID-19. Material for sequencing was peripheral blood. The chain's CDR3 is CASSSGQGSQPQHF. The DNA for the CDR3 is TGTGCCAGCAGTTCGGGACAGGGAAGTCAGCCCCAGCATTTT.